Each of the 23 T cell receptor beta chains below was sequenced from the same sample in a study of CD8 T cells in ankylosing spondylitis. Study-level results: Among TCR beta sequences, a motif of roughly 8 highly homologous variants appeared characteristic of ankylosing spondylitis blood.

One entry per CDR3 protein, called by TCRdb with MiXCR from the 5' RACE reads. The sample holds fewer than 550,000 distinct CDR3 sequences, 5.3% seen once. These receptors' targets are unknown. Sequencing was done on a sample of blood, either unsorted or a sorted T cell fraction (not recorded which). The receptor source for this set is a male donor with ankylosing spondylitis.

This clonotype was counted at least ten times. The rearrangement uses TRBV9 and TRBJ2-7, with a possible D match to TRBD1 (6 bases). This CDR3 region has 14 residues. V dropped 3 bases and J dropped 10 bases, with 20 bases sitting between them. Germline assignment: CDR1 SGDLS and CDR2 YYNGEE. For the CDR3, the DNA is TGTGCCAGCAGCGAGGGGGTACAGGGTAGGCCCCAGTACTTC. Translation gives CASSEGVQGRPQYF.

This clonotype was detected ten times or more. This chain uses TRBV5-6 with TRBJ2-1, with D perhaps given as TRBD1 or TRBD2 (5 bases each). The CDR3 contains 13 residues. Germline-derived CDR1 and CDR2 are SGHDT and YYEEEE. Trimming took 4 bases from V and 7 from J, leaving 12 bases between them. Here the CDR3 DNA reads TGTGCCAGCAGCCCCGGGGCAAGGAATGAGCAGTTCTTC. It yields the protein CASSPGARNEQFF.

This clonotype was recorded many times. The genes are TRBV7-2 and TRBJ2-7; 9 bases align to TRBD1. The length of the CDR3 is 16 residues. V shed 4 bases and J 5 bases; nucleotides not matched to a gene: 12. CDR1 and CDR2 (germline): SGHTA, FQGNSA. As DNA, the CDR3 is TGTGCCAGCAGCTCATCAACCGGGACAGGGCAGGACGAGCAGTACTTC. It translates to CASSSSTGTGQDEQYF.

This clonotype was detected ten times or more. This chain uses TRBV4-1 with TRBJ1-1; a possible D gene is TRBD1 (5 bases). The CDR3 runs to 18 residues. Looked up from germline, CDR1 is MGHRA and CDR2 is YSYEKL. V dropped 0 bases and J dropped 4 bases, with 21 bases sitting between them. The CDR3 DNA reads TGCGCCAGCAGCCAAGATTGGTCGGCAGGGCCGTGGGGCACTGAAGCTTTCTTT. Protein: CASSQDWSAGPWGTEAFF.

This clonotype was seen ten or more times. J is TRBJ1-2 and V is TRBV7-6, with a tentative D call TRBD1 (5 bases). CDR3 length: 15 amino acids. Trimming removed 1 base at V and 0 bases at J, with 9 bases between. CDR1 SGHVS and CDR2 FNYEAQ come from the germline V gene. The CDR3 nucleotides read TGTGCCAGCAGCTTAGGGGTAGGGGCTAACTATGGCTACACCTTC. Amino acid sequence: CASSLGVGANYGYTF.

This clonotype was detected many times. This chain joins TRBV29-1 and TRBJ2-1; D possibly corresponds to TRBD2 (5 bases). The CDR3 consists of 17 residues. In germline, CDR1 is SQVTM, CDR2 ANQGSEA. Deletions cut 2 bases from V and 7 bases from J, with 24 bases between. The CDR3 region is CSVEPLGNYPPGNEQFF. DNA of the CDR3: TGCAGCGTTGAACCCCTGGGCAACTACCCTCCGGGGAATGAGCAGTTCTTC.

This clonotype was counted at least ten times. The chain carries TRBV11-1 and TRBJ2-3, with D maybe TRBD2 (6 bases). Deletions cut 2 bases from V and 6 bases from J, with 12 bases between. The CDR3 has 14 residues. The germline V gene has CDR1 SGHAT and CDR2 FQDESV (reference sequence). The CDR3 region is CASSLLWGTDTQYF. CDR3 nucleotide sequence: TGTGCCAGCAGCTTATTATGGGGGACTGATACGCAGTATTTT.

The table lists this clonotype with many counts. The chain employs TRBV20-1 and TRBJ1-1, with D hard to call. Trimming stripped 6 bases from V and 0 bases from J, with 17 bases between. This CDR3 is 15 amino acids long. CDR1 DFQATT and CDR2 SNEGSKA come from the germline V gene (reference sequence). CDR3 loop: CSALSLSPMNTEAFF. In nucleotides, the CDR3 is TGCAGTGCCCTCAGTCTGTCTCCGATGAACACTGAAGCTTTCTTT.

This clonotype came up many times. The chain links TRBV11-2 to TRBJ2-7; tentative D call: TRBD1 (5 bases). Germline V gene sequence: CDR1 SGHAT, CDR2 FQNNGV. Trimming took 5 bases from V and 5 from J, leaving 13 bases between them. The CDR3 is 13 amino acids. DNA of the CDR3: TGTGCCAGCAGCCCTCGGACACGGGACGAGCAGTACTTC. Translation gives CASSPRTRDEQYF.

This clonotype was seen many times. The chain uses TRBV27 and TRBJ2-3; the match to TRBD1 covers 7 bases. The CDR3 consists of 14 residues. The V gene end was trimmed by 6 bases and the J gene end by 3 bases; junction bases not matched to a gene: 6. The V gene's germline CDR1 is MNHEY and CDR2 SMNVEV (reference sequence). The CDR3 DNA follows: TGTGCCAGCAGAAGGGGGCCAGAGACAGATACGCAGTATTTT. It is translated as CASRRGPETDTQYF.

In this sample, this clonotype turned up many times. The rearrangement uses TRBV29-1 and TRBJ1-4, with D maybe TRBD1 (5 bases). The V end lost 4 bases, the J end lost 7 bases, and 10 bases lay between the germline ends. This CDR3 has 12 residues. Germline V lookup: CDR1 SQVTM, CDR2 ANQGSEA. CDR3 in DNA: TGCAGCGTTGCGGGGCTTGGTGAAAAACTGTTTTTT. This gives the protein CSVAGLGEKLFF.

The rearrangement joins TRBV7-9 to TRBJ1-1; the D gene is possibly TRBD1 (6 bases). Looked up from germline, CDR1 is SEHNR and CDR2 is FQNEAQ (reference sequence). Trimming left V 5 bases short and J 0 bases short, with 19 bases between. The length of the CDR3 is 17 residues. DNA of the CDR3: TGTGCCAGCAGCCTCACCCCGGACAGCCTTATGAACACTGAAGCTTTCTTT. Residues: CASSLTPDSLMNTEAFF.

This clonotype appeared many times. The chain links TRBV4-1 to TRBJ2-1, with D maybe TRBD1 (6 bases). The CDR3 loop spans 16 amino acids. V was trimmed by 4 bases and J by 2 bases, leaving 15 bases between them. The germline gives CDR1 MGHRA, CDR2 YSYEKL. The CDR3 region is CASSPTTGNAYNEQFF. As DNA, the CDR3 is TGCGCCAGCAGCCCCACAACAGGGAACGCCTACAATGAGCAGTTCTTC.

CDR3 coding DNA: TGTGCCAGCAGTCGCGACAGGGGGCGAGGCCAAGAGACCCAGTACTTC. Its translation is CASSRDRGRGQETQYF. The chain employs TRBV6-2 or TRBV6-3 and TRBJ2-5, with TRBD1 matching 10 bases. CDR1 and CDR2 (germline): MNHEY, SVGEGT. CDR3 length: 16 residues. With V trimmed by 5 bases and J by 1 base, 7 bases remained unmatched.

This clonotype was seen many times. The chain carries TRBV5-6 and TRBJ1-1; 7 bases agree with TRBD1. Unmatched junction bases numbered 7, after V lost 2 bases and J lost 9 bases. The CDR3 runs 13 residues. Germline assignment: CDR1 SGHDT and CDR2 YYEEEE. The CDR3 sequence: CASSFWGDSKAFF. Written as DNA, the CDR3 is TGTGCCAGCAGCTTCTGGGGGGACAGTAAAGCTTTCTTT. Full variable domain (missing parts from reference TRBV5-6 and TRBJ1-1): DAGVTQSPTHLIKTRGQQVTLRCSPKSGHDTVSWYQQALGQGPQFIFQYYEEEERQRGNFPDRFSGHQFPNYSSELNVNALLLGDSALYLCASSFWGDSKAFFGQGTRLTVV.

This clonotype was seen repeatedly, ten times or more. The chain uses TRBV5-5 and TRBJ2-7; D gene ambiguous. Germline lookup yields CDR1 SGHKS and CDR2 YYEKEE (reference sequence). Trimming took 0 bases from V and 6 from J, leaving 13 bases between them. CDR3 length: 14 residues. The CDR3 bases are TGTGCCAGCAGCTTGGAGGTTTGGAGCTCCGAGCAGTACTTC. Protein product: CASSLEVWSSEQYF.

The table lists this clonotype with many counts. The rearrangement links TRBV15 to TRBJ1-5, with D hard to call. Germline loops: CDR1 LNHNV, CDR2 YYDKDF (reference sequence). The V and J ends lost 0 bases and 3 bases respectively, with 9 bases between them. The CDR3 is 15 residues long. CDR3 region: CATSRDLRANQPQHF. The CDR3 coding sequence is TGTGCCACCAGCAGAGATCTTCGGGCCAATCAGCCCCAGCATTTT.

There are many counts of this clonotype. The V call is TRBV9, the J call TRBJ1-5, with 8 nucleotides matching TRBD1. V shed 4 bases and J 7 bases; nucleotides not matched to a gene: 7. The CDR3 contains 14 residues. CDR1 and CDR2 (germline): SGDLS, YYNGEE. The CDR3 coding sequence is TGTGCCAGCAGCATGACAGGGGATGGCCAGCCCCAGCATTTT. Residues: CASSMTGDGQPQHF. Full variable domain (remainder filled in from reference TRBV9 and TRBJ1-5): DSGVTQTPKHLITATGQRVTLRCSPRSGDLSVYWYQQSLDQGLQFLIQYYNGEERAKGNILERFSAQQFPDLHSELNLSSLELGDSALYFCASSMTGDGQPQHFGDGTRLSIL.

This clonotype was observed a few times. This chain links TRBV5-1 with TRBJ2-1; TRBD2 is a possible D gene (5 bases). The V gene lost 0 bases and the J gene lost 3 bases, with 13 bases spanning the gap. CDR1 is SGHRS, CDR2 YFSETQ, per germline. There are 16 residues in the CDR3. The CDR3 here is CASSLAADVGYNEQFF. DNA for the CDR3: TGCGCCAGCAGCTTGGCAGCGGACGTCGGCTACAATGAGCAGTTCTTC.

Only a few counts were recorded for this clonotype. This chain links TRBV4-3 with TRBJ2-1; D remains ambiguous. There are 17 residues in the CDR3. In germline, CDR1 is LGHNA, CDR2 YSLEER. Trimming removed 0 bases at V and 4 bases at J, with 16 bases between. The DNA of the CDR3 is TGCGCCAGCAGCCAAGATTGGGCCACCGATTATTACAATGAGCAGTTCTTC. This sequence encodes CASSQDWATDYYNEQFF.

The rearrangement uses TRBV20-1 and TRBJ1-5, with TRBD1 identical over 9 bases. Germline V CDR1 and CDR2: DFQATT, SNEGSKA (reference sequence). J gave up 4 bases and V 1 base, and 2 bases lay outside the gene matches. The CDR3 loop spans 14 amino acids. The chain's CDR3 is CSARGDRVNQPQHF. The CDR3 DNA reads TGCAGTGCTAGAGGGGACAGGGTAAATCAGCCCCAGCATTTT.

This clonotype occurred many times. The CDR3 DNA sequence: TGCGCCAGCAGCCAAGAGTGGAGGGGAGAAAATCAGCCCCAGCATTTT. Protein product: CASSQEWRGENQPQHF. This sequence joins TRBV4-3 and TRBJ1-5, with D possibly being TRBD1 (5 bases). The CDR3 is 16 amino acids. Germline CDR1 and CDR2: LGHNA and YSLEER. V gave up 0 bases and J gave up 4 bases, with 13 bases separating them.

This clonotype was seen many times. The chain uses TRBV5-1 and TRBJ2-7, with a possible D match to TRBD2 (6 bases). Germline CDR1 is SGHRS and CDR2 is YFSETQ. The CDR3 is 14 amino acids. V was clipped by 4 bases and J by 0 bases, with 11 bases between them. The DNA for the CDR3 is TGCGCCAGCAGCGCGCGGGGTAGCTCCTACGAGCAGTACTTC. Translation: CASSARGSSYEQYF.